Below are 14 T cell receptor beta chains sequenced from a single sample in a study of monozygotic twins with inflammatory bowel disease. TCRdb re-analyzed the 5' RACE reads; it lists each CDR3 protein once, without DNA. There are 150,000 to 200,000 distinct CDR3 sequences in the sample, with roughly 3% held by the top ten. The sequenced material came from blood. These receptors all stem from a human donor with ulcerative colitis or Crohn's disease, or a healthy co-twin of an affected twin (not recorded which).

This chain uses TRBV7-9 with TRBJ1-2; with no DNA, the TCRdb D assignment of TRBD1 cannot be verified. Germline V gene data show CDR1 as SEHNR and CDR2 as FQNEAQ (reference sequence). This CDR3 has 14 residues. The CDR3 region is CASSQDRGGYGYTF.

The V gene is TRBV7-9, the J gene TRBJ1-2. This CDR3 comprises 12 residues. Germline CDR1 and CDR2: SEHNR and FQNEAQ (reference sequence). The CDR3 is CASSLFFQGYTF.

V and J are TRBV7-9 and TRBJ2-7; TCRdb's D gene call, TRBD1, goes unchecked for lack of DNA. Germline CDR1 and CDR2: SEHNR and FQNEAQ (reference sequence). CDR3 length: 14 residues. The CDR3 spells CASSLAATGHEQYF.

The CDR3 loop is CASYNGGEQYF. The chain employs TRBV5-6 and TRBJ2-7. The CDR3 runs 11 residues. CDR1 is SGHDT and CDR2 is YYEEEE in the germline V gene.

The chain combines TRBV7-9 with TRBJ2-2. This CDR3 contains 16 residues. Germline CDR1 and CDR2: SEHNR and FQNEAQ (reference sequence). This CDR3 reads CASSSTVLANTGELFF. The whole variable domain, filled in from reference TRBV7-9 and TRBJ2-2, reads DTGVSQNPRHKITKRGQNVTFRCDPISEHNRLYWYRQTLGQGPEFLTYFQNEAQLEKSRLLSDRFSAERPKGSFSTLEIQRTEQGDSAMYLCASSSTVLANTGELFFGEGSRLTVL.

J is TRBJ2-2 and V is TRBV9; without DNA, the TCRdb call of TRBD2 cannot be checked. The CDR3 is made up of 18 amino acids. Germline CDR1 reads SGDLS; CDR2 reads YYNGEE. CDR3 amino acids: CASSVGLAGGSNTGELFF.

The gene calls are TRBV19 and TRBJ2-5; with no DNA, the TCRdb D assignment of TRBD1 cannot be verified. CDR1 is LNHDA and CDR2 is SQIVND in the germline V gene (reference sequence). The CDR3 spans 15 residues. The CDR3 here is CASSTRQGTQETQYF.

This rearrangement joins TRBV7-9 to TRBJ2-2; the D gene TCRdb calls, TRBD2, cannot be checked with no DNA. Looked up from germline, CDR1 is SEHNR and CDR2 is FQNEAQ (reference sequence). This CDR3 spans 16 amino acids. CDR3 sequence: CASSSSGGANTGELFF. The full variable domain, completed using reference TRBV7-9 and TRBJ2-2, is DTGVSQNPRHKITKRGQNVTFRCDPISEHNRLYWYRQTLGQGPEFLTYFQNEAQLEKSRLLSDRFSAERPKGSFSTLEIQRTEQGDSAMYLCASSSSGGANTGELFFGEGSRLTVL.

This CDR3 is CASSSGTSGSSEQFF. The V and J genes are TRBV7-3 and TRBJ2-1; TCRdb designates TRBD2, a call that cannot be tested without DNA. CDR1 is SGHTA, CDR2 FQGTGA, per germline. The CDR3 has 15 residues.

The V call is TRBV10-3, the J call TRBJ1-2. Germline V gene sequence: CDR1 ENHRY, CDR2 SYGVKD. The length of the CDR3 is 14 residues. CDR3 protein: CAISELTGNYGYTF.

This chain uses TRBV5-1 with TRBJ2-7; TCRdb indicates TRBD2, and absent DNA this call remains unverified. This CDR3 comprises 14 residues. CDR1 and CDR2 from the germline V gene are SGHRS and YFSETQ. The CDR3 spells CASSFSGRVYEQYF. Combining the CDR3 with reference TRBV5-1 and TRBJ2-7 gives the whole variable domain KAGVTQTPRYLIKTRGQQVTLSCSPISGHRSVSWYQQTPGQGLQFLFEYFSETQRNKGNFPGRFSGRQFSNSRSEMNVSTLELGDSALYLCASSFSGRVYEQYFGPGTRLTVT.

V and J are TRBV10-3 and TRBJ2-5; without DNA, the TCRdb call of TRBD1 cannot be checked. This CDR3 contains 17 residues. The germline V gene encodes CDR1 ENHRY and CDR2 SYGVKD. The CDR3 reads CAISEGLGTGLQETQYF.

V is TRBV7-6 and J is TRBJ2-5; TCRdb picks TRBD1, but there is no DNA to check that call. CDR1 and CDR2 (germline): SGHVS, FNYEAQ. The CDR3 has 16 residues. The CDR3: CASSVRTGGGGETQYF. Using reference TRBV7-6 and TRBJ2-5 for the parts outside the CDR3, the full variable domain is GAGVSQSPRYKVTKRGQDVALRCDPISGHVSLYWYRQALGQGPEFLTYFNYEAQQDKSGLPNDRFSAERPEGSISTLTIQRTEQRDSAMYRCASSVRTGGGGETQYFGPGTRLLVL.

Here the CDR3 reads CASSLATSGRAGEQFF. The genes are TRBV5-1 and TRBJ2-1; TCRdb reports TRBD2, a call that lacks DNA to check it against. Looked up from germline, CDR1 is SGHRS and CDR2 is YFSETQ. The CDR3 runs to 16 residues.